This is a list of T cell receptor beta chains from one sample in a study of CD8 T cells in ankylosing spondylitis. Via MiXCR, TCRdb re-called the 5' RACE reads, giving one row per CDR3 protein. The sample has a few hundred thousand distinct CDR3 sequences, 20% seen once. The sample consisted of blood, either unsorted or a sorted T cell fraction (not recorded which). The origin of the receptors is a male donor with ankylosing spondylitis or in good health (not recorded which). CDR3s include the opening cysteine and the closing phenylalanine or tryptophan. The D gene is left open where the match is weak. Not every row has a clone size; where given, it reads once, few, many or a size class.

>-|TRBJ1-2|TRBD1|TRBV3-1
CASSRGTENNYGYTF
TGTGCCAGCAGCCGAGGGACAGAAAATAACTATGGCTACACCTTC
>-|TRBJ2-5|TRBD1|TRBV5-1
CVSRTGRGQGAETQYF
TGCGTCAGTAGAACCGGCCGGGGACAGGGTGCGGAGACCCAGTACTTC
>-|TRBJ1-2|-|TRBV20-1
CCARDQRHGPNYGYTF
TGCTGTGCTAGAGATCAACGACACGGCCCTAACTATGGCTACACCTTC
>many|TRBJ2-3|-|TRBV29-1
CSVEFSGVGTDTQYF
TGCAGCGTTGAATTCTCGGGGGTTGGCACAGATACGCAGTATTTT
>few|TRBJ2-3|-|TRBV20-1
CSAKRGWEVGTDTQYF
TGCAGTGCCAAGCGTGGGTGGGAGGTTGGCACAGATACGCAGTATTTT
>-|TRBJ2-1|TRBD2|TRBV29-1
CSVDGDYSYNEQFF
TGCAGCGTCGACGGGGACTACTCTTACAATGAGCAGTTCTTC
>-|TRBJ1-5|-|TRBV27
CASSLWSSNQPQHF
TGTGCCAGCAGTTTATGGTCTAGCAATCAGCCCCAGCATTTT
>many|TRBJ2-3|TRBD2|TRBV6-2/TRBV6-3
CASSYSWTSERGDTQYF
TGTGCCAGCAGTTACTCGTGGACTAGCGAAAGGGGGGATACGCAGTATTTT
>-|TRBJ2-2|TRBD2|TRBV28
CASNELAPGELFF
TGTGCCAGCAACGAACTAGCGCCCGGGGAGCTGTTTTTT
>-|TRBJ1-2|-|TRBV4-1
CASSQEASGGKNYGYTF
TGCGCCAGCAGCCAAGAGGCGTCCGGGGGAAAGAACTATGGCTACACCTTC
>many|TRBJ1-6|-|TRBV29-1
CSVAYMGSPLHF
TGCAGCGTTGCCTACATGGGTTCACCCCTCCACTTT
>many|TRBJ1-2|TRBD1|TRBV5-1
CASSLRGPGQHHYGYTF
TGCGCCAGCAGCTTGCGGGGCCCGGGACAGCACCACTATGGCTACACCTTC
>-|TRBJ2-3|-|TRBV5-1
CASSLDSGPDTQYF
TGCGCCAGCAGCTTGGACTCCGGACCAGATACGCAGTATTTT
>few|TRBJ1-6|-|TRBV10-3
CAITPSRDNSPLHF
TGTGCCATCACACCCAGCCGGGATAATTCACCCCTCCACTTT
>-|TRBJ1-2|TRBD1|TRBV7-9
CASSIRQGAYGYTF
TGTGCCAGCAGCATTCGACAGGGTGCCTATGGCTACACCTTC
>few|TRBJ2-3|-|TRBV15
CATSRSGTITDTQYF
TGTGCCACCAGCAGATCCGGGACAATCACAGATACGCAGTATTTT
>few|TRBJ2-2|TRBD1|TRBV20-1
CSAGTVLNTGELFF
TGCAGTGCTGGGACAGTTTTGAACACCGGGGAGCTGTTTTTT
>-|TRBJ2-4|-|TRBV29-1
CSVEPAGRGPGNIQYF
TGCAGCGTTGAGCCTGCGGGGAGAGGGCCAGGAAACATTCAGTACTTC
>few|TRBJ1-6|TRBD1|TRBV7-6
CASSLGGTGKSPLHF
TGTGCCAGCAGCTTAGGAGGGACAGGAAAATCACCCCTCCACTTT
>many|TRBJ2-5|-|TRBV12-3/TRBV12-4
CASTAPGHQETQYF
TGTGCCAGCACCGCTCCGGGACATCAAGAGACCCAGTACTTC
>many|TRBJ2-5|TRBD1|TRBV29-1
CSVARPDRGQETQYF
TGCAGCGTTGCTCGGCCGGACAGGGGTCAAGAGACCCAGTACTTC
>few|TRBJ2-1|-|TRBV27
CASSLSPGTLYNEQFF
TGTGCCAGCAGTTTATCCCCGGGCACACTTTACAATGAGCAGTTCTTC
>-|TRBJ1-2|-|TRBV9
CASSVAQGSYGYTF
TGTGCCAGCAGCGTAGCTCAGGGTTCCTATGGCTACACCTTC
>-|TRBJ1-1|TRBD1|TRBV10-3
CAISEPGGASTEAFF
TGTGCCATCAGTGAGCCAGGGGGTGCGAGCACTGAAGCTTTCTTT
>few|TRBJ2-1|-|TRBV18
CASSQTGIPFF
TGTGCCAGCTCACAGACCGGGATTCCCTTCTTC
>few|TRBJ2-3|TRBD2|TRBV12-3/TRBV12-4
CASSQTGAGGRTDTQYF
TGTGCCAGCAGTCAAACCGGAGCGGGGGGGCGGACAGATACGCAGTATTTT
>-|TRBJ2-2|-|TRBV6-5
CASSYLLSGELFF
TGTGCCAGCAGTTACTTATTGTCCGGGGAGCTGTTTTTT
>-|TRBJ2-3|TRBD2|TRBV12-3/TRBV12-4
CASSSTRTSGGLDTQYF
TGTGCCAGCAGTAGCACCCGGACTAGCGGGGGCCTGGATACGCAGTATTTT
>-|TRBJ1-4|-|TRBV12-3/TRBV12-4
CASSLNQVATNEKLFF
TGTGCCAGCAGTTTAAACCAGGTCGCAACTAATGAAAAACTGTTTTTT
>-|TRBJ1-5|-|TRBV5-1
CASSLKIGGQRHF
TGCGCCAGCAGCTTGAAGATAGGGGGTCAGAGGCATTTT
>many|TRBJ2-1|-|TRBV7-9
CASSLASYNEQFF
TGTGCCAGCAGCTTGGCCTCCTACAATGAGCAGTTCTTC
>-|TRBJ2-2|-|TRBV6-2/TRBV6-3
CASSSPTQKGGELFF
TGTGCCAGCAGTTCTCCGACTCAAAAGGGCGGGGAGCTGTTTTTT
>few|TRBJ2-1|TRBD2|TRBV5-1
CASRTSGIPYNEQFF
TGCGCCAGCAGGACTAGCGGGATCCCCTACAATGAGCAGTTCTTC
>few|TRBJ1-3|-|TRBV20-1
CSARDNLGRPDSGNTIYF
TGCAGTGCTAGAGACAACCTCGGACGGCCGGACTCTGGAAACACCATATATTTT
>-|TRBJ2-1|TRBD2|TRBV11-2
CASSLAGGFSNEQFF
TGTGCCAGCAGCTTGGCGGGGGGATTCTCGAATGAGCAGTTCTTC
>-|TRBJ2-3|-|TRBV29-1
CSVDFAVGAQYF
TGCAGCGTTGATTTTGCGGTTGGTGCGCAGTATTTT
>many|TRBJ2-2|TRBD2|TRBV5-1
CASSSRSERGGSTGELFF
TGCGCCAGCAGCAGCCGATCAGAGCGGGGGGGCTCCACCGGGGAGCTGTTTTTT
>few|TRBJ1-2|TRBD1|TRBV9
CASSISGQGVGGYTF
TGTGCCAGCAGCATATCAGGACAGGGTGTTGGAGGCTACACCTTC
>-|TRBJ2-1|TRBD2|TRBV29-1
CSVQGLAGDNEQFF
TGCAGCGTTCAGGGACTAGCGGGCGACAATGAGCAGTTCTTC
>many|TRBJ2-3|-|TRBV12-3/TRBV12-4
CASSLLDSDTQYF
TGTGCCAGCAGTTTACTGGACTCTGATACGCAGTATTTT
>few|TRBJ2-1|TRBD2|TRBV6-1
CASSEVLAGLYNEQFF
TGTGCCAGCAGTGAAGTTCTAGCGGGACTCTACAATGAGCAGTTCTTC
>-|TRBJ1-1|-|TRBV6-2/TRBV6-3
CASIARAEAFF
TGTGCCAGTATTGCCCGGGCTGAAGCTTTCTTT